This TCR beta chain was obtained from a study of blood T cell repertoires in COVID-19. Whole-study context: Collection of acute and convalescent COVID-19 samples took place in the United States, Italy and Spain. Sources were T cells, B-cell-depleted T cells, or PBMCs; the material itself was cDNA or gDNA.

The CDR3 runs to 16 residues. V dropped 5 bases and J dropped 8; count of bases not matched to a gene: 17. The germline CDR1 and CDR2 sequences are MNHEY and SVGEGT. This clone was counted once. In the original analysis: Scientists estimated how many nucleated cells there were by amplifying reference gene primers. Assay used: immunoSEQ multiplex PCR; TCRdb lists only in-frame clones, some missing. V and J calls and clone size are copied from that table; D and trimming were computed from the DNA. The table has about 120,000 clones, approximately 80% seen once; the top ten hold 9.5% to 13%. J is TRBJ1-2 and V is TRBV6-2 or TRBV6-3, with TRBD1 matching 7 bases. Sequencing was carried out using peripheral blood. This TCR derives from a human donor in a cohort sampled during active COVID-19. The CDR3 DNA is TGTGCCAGCAGTAAACAGGGGAATTTTGCCGTAGCGGGCTACACCTTC. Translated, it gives CASSKQGNFAVAGYTF.